The clone carrying this T cell receptor beta chain occurred many times. Its target is unknown. This sample stems from a study of T cells in Graves' hyperthyroidism and ophthalmopathy. Study conclusions and caveats: Among thyroid clonotypes expanded above 0.001, most also appeared in blood.

J was trimmed by 7 bases and V by 5 bases; bases with no gene match: 4. The CDR3 has 14 residues. Germline lookup yields CDR1 SGHAT and CDR2 FQDESV (reference sequence). RNA transcripts provided the source from which TCR beta CDR3 regions were amplified. A first-round RT-PCR of the TCR CDR3 used the HTBI primer set. MiXCR was run by TCRdb on the multiplex PCR reads, yielding one entry per CDR3 protein. The data hold 600,000 to 850,000 distinct CDR3 sequences, with approximately 19% observed a single time. The study excluded patients with uncontrolled infection, other autoimmune disease, pregnancy or lactation.

This receptor was obtained from a woman aged 45-59 years with Graves' hyperthyroidism that later progressed to Graves' ophthalmopathy. The source material was blood. V and J are TRBV11-1 and TRBJ1-6; 8 bases are shared with TRBD1. The CDR3 nucleotides read TGTGCCAGCAGCCCGGACAGGGCGAATTCACCCCTCCACTTT. Translation: CASSPDRANSPLHF.